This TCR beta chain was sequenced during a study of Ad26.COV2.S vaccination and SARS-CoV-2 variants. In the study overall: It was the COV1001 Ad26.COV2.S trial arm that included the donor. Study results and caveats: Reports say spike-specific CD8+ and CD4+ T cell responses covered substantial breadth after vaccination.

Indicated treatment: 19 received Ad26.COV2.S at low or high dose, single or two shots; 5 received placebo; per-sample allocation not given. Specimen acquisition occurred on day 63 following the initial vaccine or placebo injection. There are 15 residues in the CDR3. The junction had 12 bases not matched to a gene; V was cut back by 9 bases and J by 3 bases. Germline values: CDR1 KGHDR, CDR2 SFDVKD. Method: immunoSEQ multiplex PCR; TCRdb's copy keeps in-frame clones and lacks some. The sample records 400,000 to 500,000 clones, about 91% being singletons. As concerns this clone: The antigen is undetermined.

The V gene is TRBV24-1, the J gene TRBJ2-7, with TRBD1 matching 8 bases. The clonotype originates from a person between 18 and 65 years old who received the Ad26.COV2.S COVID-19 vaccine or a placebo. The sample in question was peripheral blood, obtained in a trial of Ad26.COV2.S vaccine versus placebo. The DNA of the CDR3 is TGTGCCACCGGAAACAAAGACAGGGGCTACTACGAGCAGTACGTC. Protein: CATGNKDRGYYEQYV.